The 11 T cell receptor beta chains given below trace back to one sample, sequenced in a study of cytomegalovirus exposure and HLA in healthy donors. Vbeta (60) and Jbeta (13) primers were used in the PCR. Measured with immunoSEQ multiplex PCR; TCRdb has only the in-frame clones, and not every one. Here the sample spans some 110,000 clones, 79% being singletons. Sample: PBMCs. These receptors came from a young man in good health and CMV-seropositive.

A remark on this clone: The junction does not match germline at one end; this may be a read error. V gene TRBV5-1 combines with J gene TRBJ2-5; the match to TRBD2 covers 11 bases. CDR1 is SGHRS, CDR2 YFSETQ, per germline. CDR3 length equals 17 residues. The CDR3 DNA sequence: TGCGCCAGCAGCTTGGCCCCCTTAAAATCTAGCGGGGGGACGAGCCACTTC. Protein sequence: CASSLAPLKSSGGTSHF.

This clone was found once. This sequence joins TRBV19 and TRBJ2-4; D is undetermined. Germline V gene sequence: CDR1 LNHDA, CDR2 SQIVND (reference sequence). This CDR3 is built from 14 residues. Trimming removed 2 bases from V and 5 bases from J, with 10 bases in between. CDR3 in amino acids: CASSILGRQNIQYF. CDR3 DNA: TGTGCCAGTAGTATACTGGGCAGACAAAACATTCAGTACTTC.

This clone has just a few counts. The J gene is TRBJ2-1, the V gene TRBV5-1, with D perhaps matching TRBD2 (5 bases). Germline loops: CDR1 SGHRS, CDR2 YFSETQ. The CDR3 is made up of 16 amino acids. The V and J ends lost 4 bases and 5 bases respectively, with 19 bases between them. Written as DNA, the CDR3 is TGCGCCAGCAGCCTCCTCAATTCCGGACTCAACAATGAGCAGTTCTTC. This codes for CASSLLNSGLNNEQFF.

The CDR3 DNA is TGTGCCATCAGTGAACCCCTAGCGGGGGGCGACTACGAGCAGTACTTC. Protein: CAISEPLAGGDYEQYF. V and J are TRBV10-3 and TRBJ2-7, with 11 bases that match TRBD2. The CDR3 runs to 16 residues. Germline V gene sequence: CDR1 ENHRY, CDR2 SYGVKD. V shed 3 bases, J shed 3 bases, and the junction held 7 bases outside the gene matches.

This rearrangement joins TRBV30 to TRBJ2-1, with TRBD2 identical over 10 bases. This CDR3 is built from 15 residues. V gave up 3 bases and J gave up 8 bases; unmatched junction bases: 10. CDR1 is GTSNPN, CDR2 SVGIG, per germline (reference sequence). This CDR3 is CAWRGDSGRPHEQFF. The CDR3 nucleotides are TGTGCCTGGAGAGGGGATAGCGGGAGGCCCCATGAGCAGTTCTTC.

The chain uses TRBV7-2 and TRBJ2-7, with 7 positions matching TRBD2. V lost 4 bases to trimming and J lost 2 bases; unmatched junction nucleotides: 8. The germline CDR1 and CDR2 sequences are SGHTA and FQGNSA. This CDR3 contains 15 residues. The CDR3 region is CASSSGGGTPYEQYF. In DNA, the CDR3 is TGTGCCAGCAGCTCAGGCGGGGGTACCCCCTACGAGCAGTACTTC.

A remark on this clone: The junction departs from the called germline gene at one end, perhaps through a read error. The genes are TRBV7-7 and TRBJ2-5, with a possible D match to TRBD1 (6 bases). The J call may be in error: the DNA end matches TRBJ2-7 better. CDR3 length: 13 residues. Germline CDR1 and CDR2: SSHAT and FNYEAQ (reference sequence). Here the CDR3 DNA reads TGTGCTAGCAGCGCTCAGGGGTTCTACGAGCAGTACTTC. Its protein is CASSAQGFYEQYF.

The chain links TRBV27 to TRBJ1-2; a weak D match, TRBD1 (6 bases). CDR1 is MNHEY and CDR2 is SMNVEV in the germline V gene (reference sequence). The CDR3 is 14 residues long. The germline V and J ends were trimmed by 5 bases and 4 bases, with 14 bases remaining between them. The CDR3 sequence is CASSTLQGPYGYTF. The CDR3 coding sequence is TGTGCCAGCAGTACGCTACAGGGACCCTATGGCTACACCTTC.

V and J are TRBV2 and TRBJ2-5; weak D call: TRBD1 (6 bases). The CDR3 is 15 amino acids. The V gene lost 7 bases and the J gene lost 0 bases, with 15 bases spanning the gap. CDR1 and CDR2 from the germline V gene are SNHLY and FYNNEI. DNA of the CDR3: TGTGCCAGCAAGGTCCGAACAGGGAACCAAGAGACCCAGTACTTC. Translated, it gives CASKVRTGNQETQYF.

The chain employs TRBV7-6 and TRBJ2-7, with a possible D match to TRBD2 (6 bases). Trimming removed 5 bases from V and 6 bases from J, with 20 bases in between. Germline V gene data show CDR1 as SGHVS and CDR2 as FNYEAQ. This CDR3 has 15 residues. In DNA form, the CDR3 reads TGTGCCAGCAGCCTTGGAGGGCAGGGTAATGGCGAGCAGTACTTC. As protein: CASSLGGQGNGEQYF.

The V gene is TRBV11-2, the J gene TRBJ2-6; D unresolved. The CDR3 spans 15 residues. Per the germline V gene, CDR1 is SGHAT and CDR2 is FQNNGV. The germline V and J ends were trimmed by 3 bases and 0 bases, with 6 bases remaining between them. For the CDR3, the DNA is TGTGCCAGCAGCTTTACACGCTCTGGGGCCAACGTCCTGACTTTC. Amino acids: CASSFTRSGANVLTF.